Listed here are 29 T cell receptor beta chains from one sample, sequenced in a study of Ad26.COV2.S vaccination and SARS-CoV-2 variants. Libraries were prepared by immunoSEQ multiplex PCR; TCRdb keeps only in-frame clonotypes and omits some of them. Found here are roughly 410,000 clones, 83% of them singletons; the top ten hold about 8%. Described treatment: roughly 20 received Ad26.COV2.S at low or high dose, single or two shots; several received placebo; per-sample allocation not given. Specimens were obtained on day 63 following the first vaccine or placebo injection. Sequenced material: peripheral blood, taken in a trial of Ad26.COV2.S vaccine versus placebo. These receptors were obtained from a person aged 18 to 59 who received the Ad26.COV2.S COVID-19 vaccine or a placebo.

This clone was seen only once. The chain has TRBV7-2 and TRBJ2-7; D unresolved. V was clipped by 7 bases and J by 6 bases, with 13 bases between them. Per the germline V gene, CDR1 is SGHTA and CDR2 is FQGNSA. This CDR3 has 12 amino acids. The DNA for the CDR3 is TGTGCCAGCACCCACTTTAGCACCGAGCAGTACTTC. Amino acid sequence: CASTHFSTEQYF.

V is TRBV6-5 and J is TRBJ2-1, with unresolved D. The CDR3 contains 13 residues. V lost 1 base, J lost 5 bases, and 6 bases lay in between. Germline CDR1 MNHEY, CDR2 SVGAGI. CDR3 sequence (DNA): TGTGCCAGCAGTTACTTTGACCACAATGAGCAGTTCTTC. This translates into CASSYFDHNEQFF.

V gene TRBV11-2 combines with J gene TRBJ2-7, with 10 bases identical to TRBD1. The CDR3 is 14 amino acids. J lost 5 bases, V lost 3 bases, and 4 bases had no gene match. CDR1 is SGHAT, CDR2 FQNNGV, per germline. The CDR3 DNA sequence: TGTGCCAGCAGCTTGACAGGGGGCACCGACGAGCAGTACTTC. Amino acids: CASSLTGGTDEQYF. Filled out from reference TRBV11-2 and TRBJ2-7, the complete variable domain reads EAGVAQSPRYKIIEKRQSVAFWCNPISGHATLYWYQQILGQGPKLLIQFQNNGVVDDSQLPKDRFSAERLKGVDSTLKIQPAKLEDSAVYLCASSLTGGTDEQYFGPGTRLTVT.

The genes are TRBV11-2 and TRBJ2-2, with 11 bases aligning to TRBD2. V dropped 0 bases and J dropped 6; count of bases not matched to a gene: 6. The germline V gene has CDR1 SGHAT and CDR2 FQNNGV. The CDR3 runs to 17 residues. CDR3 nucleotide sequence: TGTGCCAGCAGCTTAGAAATTCAACTAGCGGGGGCCGGGGAGCTGTTTTTT. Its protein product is CASSLEIQLAGAGELFF. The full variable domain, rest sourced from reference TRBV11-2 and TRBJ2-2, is EAGVAQSPRYKIIEKRQSVAFWCNPISGHATLYWYQQILGQGPKLLIQFQNNGVVDDSQLPKDRFSAERLKGVDSTLKIQPAKLEDSAVYLCASSLEIQLAGAGELFFGEGSRLTVL.

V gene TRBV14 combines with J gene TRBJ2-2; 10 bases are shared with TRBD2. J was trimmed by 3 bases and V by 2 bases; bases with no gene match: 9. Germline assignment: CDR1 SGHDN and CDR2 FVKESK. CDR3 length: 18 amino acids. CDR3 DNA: TGTGCCAGCAGCCAATCGTCTAGCGGGAGTTGGTACACCGGGGAGCTGTTTTTT. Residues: CASSQSSSGSWYTGELFF.

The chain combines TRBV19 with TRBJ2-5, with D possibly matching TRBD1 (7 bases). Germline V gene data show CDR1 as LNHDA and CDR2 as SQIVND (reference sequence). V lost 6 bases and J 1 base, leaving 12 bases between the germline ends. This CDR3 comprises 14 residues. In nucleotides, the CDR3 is TGTGCCAGTAGCCACAGGGGACTCCAAGAGACCCAGTACTTC. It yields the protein CASSHRGLQETQYF.

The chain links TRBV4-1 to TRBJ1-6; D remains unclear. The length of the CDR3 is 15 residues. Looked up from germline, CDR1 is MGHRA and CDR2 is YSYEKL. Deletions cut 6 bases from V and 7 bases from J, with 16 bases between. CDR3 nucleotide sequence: TGCGCCAGCAGGGAAGAGGGAAGGAACAATTCACCCCTCCACTTT. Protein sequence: CASREEGRNNSPLHF.

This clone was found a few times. Written as DNA, the CDR3 is TGCGCCAGCAGCCAAAACCCCGATCAGCCCCAGCATTTT. Protein: CASSQNPDQPQHF. The chain combines TRBV4-1 with TRBJ1-5, with D hard to call. The CDR3 length is 13 residues. The germline V gene has CDR1 MGHRA and CDR2 YSYEKL. V lost 2 bases and J lost 5, with 7 bases in between.

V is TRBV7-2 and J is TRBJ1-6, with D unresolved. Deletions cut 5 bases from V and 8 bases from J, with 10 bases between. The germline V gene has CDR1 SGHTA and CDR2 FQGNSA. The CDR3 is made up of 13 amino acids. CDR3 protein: CASSTTRDSPLHF. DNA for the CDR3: TGTGCCAGCAGCACGACGAGGGATTCACCCCTCCACTTT.

As DNA, the CDR3 is TGTGCCAGCACCAGGCAGCGGGGGTCCTACGAGCAGTACTTC. Translation: CASTRQRGSYEQYF. The V call is TRBV7-9, the J call TRBJ2-7, with 8 bases aligning to TRBD2. Trimming removed 7 bases from V and 1 base from J; junction bases left unmatched: 6. The CDR3 contains 14 residues. Germline V gene sequence: CDR1 SEHNR, CDR2 FQNEAQ (reference sequence).

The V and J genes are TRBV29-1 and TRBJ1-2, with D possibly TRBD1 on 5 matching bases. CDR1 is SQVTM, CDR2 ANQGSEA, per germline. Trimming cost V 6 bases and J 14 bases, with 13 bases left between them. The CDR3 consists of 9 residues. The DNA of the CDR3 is TGCAGCGTGCGACAGCCCTTTACCTTC. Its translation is CSVRQPFTF.

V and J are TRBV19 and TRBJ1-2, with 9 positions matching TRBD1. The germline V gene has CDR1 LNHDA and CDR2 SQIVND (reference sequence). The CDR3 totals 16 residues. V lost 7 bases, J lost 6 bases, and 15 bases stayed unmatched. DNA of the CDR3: TGTGCCAGTAAGACCCAACGGACAGGGGAAAAGGATGGCTACACCTTC. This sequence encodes CASKTQRTGEKDGYTF.

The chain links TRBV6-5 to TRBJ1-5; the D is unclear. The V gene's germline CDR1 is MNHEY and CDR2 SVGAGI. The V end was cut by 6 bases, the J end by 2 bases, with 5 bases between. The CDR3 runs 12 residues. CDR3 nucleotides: TGTGCCAGCAGGGAGGGCAATCAGCCCCAGCATTTT. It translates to CASREGNQPQHF.

The CDR3 region is CASSLQLGDTQYF. CDR3 sequence (DNA): TGTGCCAGCAGTCTGCAGCTAGGGGATACGCAGTATTTT. V and J are TRBV6-5 and TRBJ2-3, with unresolved D. Germline V gives CDR1 MNHEY, CDR2 SVGAGI. The CDR3 sequence is 13 residues long. V was shortened by 5 bases and J by 6 bases, with 12 bases between the two germline ends.

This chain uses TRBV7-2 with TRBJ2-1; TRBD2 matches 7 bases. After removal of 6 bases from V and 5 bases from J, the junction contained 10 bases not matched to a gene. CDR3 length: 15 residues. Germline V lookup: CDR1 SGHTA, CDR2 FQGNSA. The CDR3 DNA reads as TGTGCCAGCAGAGCCCTGTCTGGGGGGGACAATGAGCAGTTCTTC. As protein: CASRALSGGDNEQFF.

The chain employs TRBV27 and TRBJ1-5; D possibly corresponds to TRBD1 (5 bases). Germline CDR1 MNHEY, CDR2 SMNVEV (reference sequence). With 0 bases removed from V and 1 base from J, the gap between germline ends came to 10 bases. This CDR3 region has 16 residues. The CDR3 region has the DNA TGTGCCAGCAGTTTATCGATCCAGGGAAGCAATCAGCCCCAGCATTTT. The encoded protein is CASSLSIQGSNQPQHF.

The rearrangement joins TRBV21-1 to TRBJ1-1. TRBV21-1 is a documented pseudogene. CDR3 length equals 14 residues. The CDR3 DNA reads TGTGCCAGCGGGGGAGCCGCTGTTGGACGGTTAGCTTTCTTT. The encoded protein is CASGGAAVGRLAFF.

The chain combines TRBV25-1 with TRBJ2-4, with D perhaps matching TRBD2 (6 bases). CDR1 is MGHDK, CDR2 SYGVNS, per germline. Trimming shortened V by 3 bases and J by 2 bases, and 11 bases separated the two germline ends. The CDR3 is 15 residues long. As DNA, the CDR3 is TGTGCCAGCAGTGACCCGCGGGATCCCAAAAACATTCAGTACTTC. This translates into CASSDPRDPKNIQYF. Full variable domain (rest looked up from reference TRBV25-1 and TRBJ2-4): EADIYQTPRYLVIGTGKKITLECSQTMGHDKMYWYQQDPGMELHLIHYSYGVNSTEKGDLSSESTVSRIRTEHFPLTLESARPSHTSQYLCASSDPRDPKNIQYFGAGTRLSVL.

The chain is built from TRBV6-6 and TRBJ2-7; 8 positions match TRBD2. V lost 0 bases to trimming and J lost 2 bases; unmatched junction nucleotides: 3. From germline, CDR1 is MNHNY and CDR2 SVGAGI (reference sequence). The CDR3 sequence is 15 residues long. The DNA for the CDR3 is TGTGCCAGCAGTTACTCGACTAGCGTCGCCTACGAGCAGTACTTC. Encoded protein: CASSYSTSVAYEQYF.

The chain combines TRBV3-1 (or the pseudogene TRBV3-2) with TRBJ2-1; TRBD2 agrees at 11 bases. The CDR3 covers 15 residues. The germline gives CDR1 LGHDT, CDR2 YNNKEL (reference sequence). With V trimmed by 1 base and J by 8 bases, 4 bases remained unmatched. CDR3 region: CASSQGGTSGDEQFF. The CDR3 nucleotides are TGTGCCAGCAGCCAAGGTGGGACTAGCGGCGATGAGCAGTTCTTC.

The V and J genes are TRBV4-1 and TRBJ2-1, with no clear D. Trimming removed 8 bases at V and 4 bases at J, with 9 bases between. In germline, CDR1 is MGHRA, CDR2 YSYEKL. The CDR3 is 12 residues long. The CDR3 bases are TGCGCCAGCTCGGTGGGGTACAATGAGCAGTTCTTC. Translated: CASSVGYNEQFF.

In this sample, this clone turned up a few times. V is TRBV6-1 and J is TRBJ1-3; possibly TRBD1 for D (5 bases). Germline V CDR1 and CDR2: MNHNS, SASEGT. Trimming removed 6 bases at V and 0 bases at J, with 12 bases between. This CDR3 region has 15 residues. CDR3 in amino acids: CASRPTGASGNTIYF. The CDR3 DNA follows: TGTGCCAGCAGGCCCACAGGAGCCTCTGGAAACACCATATATTTT.

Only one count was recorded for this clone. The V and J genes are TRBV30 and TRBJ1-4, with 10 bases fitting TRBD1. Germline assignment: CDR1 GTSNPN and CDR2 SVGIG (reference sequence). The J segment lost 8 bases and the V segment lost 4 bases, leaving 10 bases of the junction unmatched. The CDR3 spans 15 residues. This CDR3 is CAWTLRQGAREKLFF. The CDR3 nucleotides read TGTGCCTGGACCCTCCGACAGGGGGCGAGAGAAAAACTGTTTTTT.

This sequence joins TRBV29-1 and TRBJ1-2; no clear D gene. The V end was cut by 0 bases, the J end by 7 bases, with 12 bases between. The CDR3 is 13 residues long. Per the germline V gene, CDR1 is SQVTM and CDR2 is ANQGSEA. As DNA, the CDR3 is TGCAGCGTTGAAGATCTTCGGGCTTCTGGCTACACCTTC. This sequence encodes CSVEDLRASGYTF.

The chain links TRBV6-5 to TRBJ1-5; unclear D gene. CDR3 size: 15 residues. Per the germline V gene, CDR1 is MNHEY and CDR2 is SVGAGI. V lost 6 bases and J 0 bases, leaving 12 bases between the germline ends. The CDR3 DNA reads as TGTGCCAGCAGATTTGCGGCCGGTAGCAATCAGCCCCAGCATTTT. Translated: CASRFAAGSNQPQHF.

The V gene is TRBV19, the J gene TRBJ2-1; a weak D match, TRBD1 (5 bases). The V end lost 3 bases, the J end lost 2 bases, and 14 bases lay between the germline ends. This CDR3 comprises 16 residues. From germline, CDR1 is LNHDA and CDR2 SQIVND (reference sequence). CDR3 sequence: CASSIGRGWPYNEQFF. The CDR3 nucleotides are TGTGCCAGTAGTATCGGAAGGGGATGGCCCTACAATGAGCAGTTCTTC. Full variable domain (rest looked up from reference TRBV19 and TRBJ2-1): DGGITQSPKYLFRKEGQNVTLSCEQNLNHDAMYWYRQDPGQGLRLIYYSQIVNDFQKGDIAEGYSVSREKKESFPLTVTSAQKNPTAFYLCASSIGRGWPYNEQFFGPGTRLTVL.

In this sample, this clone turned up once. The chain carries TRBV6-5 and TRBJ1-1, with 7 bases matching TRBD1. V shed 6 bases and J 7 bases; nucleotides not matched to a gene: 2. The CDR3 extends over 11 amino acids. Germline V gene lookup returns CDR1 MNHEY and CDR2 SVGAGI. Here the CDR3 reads CASRQGVEAFF. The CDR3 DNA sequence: TGTGCCAGCAGGCAGGGGGTTGAAGCTTTCTTT.

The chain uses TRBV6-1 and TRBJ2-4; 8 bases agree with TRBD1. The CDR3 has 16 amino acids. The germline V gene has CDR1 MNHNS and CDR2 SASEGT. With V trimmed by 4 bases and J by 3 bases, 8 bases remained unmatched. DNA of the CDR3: TGTGCCAGCAGTGTCCAGGGGGCTTTTGGCAAAAACATTCAGTACTTC. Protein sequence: CASSVQGAFGKNIQYF.

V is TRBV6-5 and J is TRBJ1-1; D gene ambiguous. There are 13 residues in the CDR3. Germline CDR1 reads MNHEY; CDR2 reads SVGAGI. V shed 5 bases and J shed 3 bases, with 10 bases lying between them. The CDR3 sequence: CASSRGVDTEAFF. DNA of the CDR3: TGTGCCAGCAGTCGTGGCGTCGACACTGAAGCTTTCTTT.